These 24 T cell receptor beta chains share one sample of origin, sequenced in a study of blood T cell repertoires in COVID-19. Here immunoSEQ multiplex PCR was the method, and the copy in TCRdb shows in-frame clones only, minus some. The profile shows about 180,000 clones, around 85% of them singletons. The sequencing sample was made of peripheral blood. Receptor source: a man aged 50 to 59 with active or convalescent COVID-19.

This chain connects TRBV7-2 to TRBJ2-7; D may be TRBD2 (7 bases). The CDR3 runs to 16 residues. Germline V gene data show CDR1 as SGHTA and CDR2 as FQGNSA. V was pared by 1 base and J by 3 bases, with 16 bases between. This CDR3 is CASSLVGGANSYEQYF. The CDR3 nucleotides are TGTGCCAGCAGCTTAGTTGGGGGGGCAAATAGCTACGAGCAGTACTTC. The complete variable domain, with remaining parts taken from reference TRBV7-2 and TRBJ2-7, reads GAGVSQSPSNKVTEKGKDVELRCDPISGHTALYWYRQSLGQGLEFLIYFQGNSAPDKSGLPSDRFSAERTGGSVSTLTIQRTQQEDSAVYLCASSLVGGANSYEQYFGPGTRLTVT.

The rearrangement joins TRBV18 to TRBJ1-6; 7 nucleotides agree with TRBD1. With V trimmed by 5 bases and J by 0 bases, 1 base remained unmatched. The length of the CDR3 is 15 residues. Germline CDR1 reads KGHSH; CDR2 reads LQKENI. CDR3 coding DNA: TGTGCCAGCTCAGGACAGGCCTCCTATAATTCACCCCTCCACTTT. Translation gives CASSGQASYNSPLHF. The full variable domain, rest sourced from reference TRBV18 and TRBJ1-6, is NAGVMQNPRHLVRRRGQEARLRCSPMKGHSHVYWYRQLPEEGLKFMVYLQKENIIDESGMPKERFSAEFPKEGPSILRIQQVVRGDSAAYFCASSGQASYNSPLHFGNGTRLTVT.

The chain uses TRBV19 and TRBJ1-6; D possibly corresponds to TRBD1 (5 bases). Trimming pared 4 bases from V and 6 bases from J, leaving 10 bases between. Germline V CDR1 and CDR2: LNHDA, SQIVND (reference sequence). CDR3 length: 14 residues. Here the CDR3 DNA reads TGTGCCAGTAGTAACTATCAGGGTAATTCACCCCTCCACTTT. It is translated as CASSNYQGNSPLHF.

This sequence joins TRBV5-4 and TRBJ2-2, with a tentative D call TRBD1 (5 bases). This CDR3 spans 16 amino acids. Germline values: CDR1 SGHNT, CDR2 YYREEE (reference sequence). Deletions cut 3 bases from V and 0 bases from J, with 12 bases between. The DNA of the CDR3 is TGTGCCAGCAGCTCACGGACATTCGCGAACACCGGGGAGCTGTTTTTT. Protein sequence: CASSSRTFANTGELFF.

The chain employs TRBV10-1 and TRBJ2-2; 8 bases line up with TRBD1. V dropped 7 bases and J dropped 4; count of bases not matched to a gene: 8. CDR1 and CDR2 (germline): WNHNN, SYGVQD (reference sequence). The CDR3 length is 15 residues. CDR3 DNA: TGCGCCAGCAATTCAGCAGGGGGCTTCACCGGGGAGCTGTTTTTT. It translates to CASNSAGGFTGELFF.

The chain joins TRBV28 to TRBJ1-2; D is unresolved. The V gene lost 4 bases and the J gene lost 4 bases, with 19 bases spanning the gap. This CDR3 has 16 amino acids. Germline V gene lookup returns CDR1 MDHEN and CDR2 SYDVKM. In DNA, the CDR3 is TGTGCCAGCAGTTCTAGCTCTTGGTATGGTGGCTATGGCTACACCTTC. Amino acids: CASSSSSWYGGYGYTF.

The sample holds one count of this clone. The chain links TRBV4-3 to TRBJ1-2; D might be TRBD1 (5 bases). Germline V gene data show CDR1 as LGHNA and CDR2 as YSLEER. The CDR3 runs to 17 residues. The V and J ends lost 0 bases and 0 bases respectively, with 14 bases between them. The CDR3, as DNA: TGCGCCAGCAGCCAAGAATTTGCAGGGCGTACTAACTATGGCTACACCTTC. Its protein product is CASSQEFAGRTNYGYTF.

The chain carries TRBV2 and TRBJ2-2; TRBD2 agrees at 13 bases. The CDR3 totals 19 residues. Unmatched junction bases numbered 16, after V lost 2 bases and J lost 10 bases. Looked up from germline, CDR1 is SNHLY and CDR2 is FYNNEI. The CDR3 region is CASSETNGLAGVLAEELFF. In nucleotides, the CDR3 is TGTGCCAGCAGTGAAACTAATGGACTAGCGGGAGTGTTAGCCGAGGAGCTGTTTTTT.

V and J are TRBV7-2 and TRBJ2-1; possibly TRBD2 for D (6 bases). Germline V gene sequence: CDR1 SGHTA, CDR2 FQGNSA. The CDR3 has 14 residues. Trimming left V 0 bases short and J 7 bases short, with 10 bases between. CDR3 sequence: CASSLAHGGNEQFF. CDR3 bases: TGTGCCAGCAGCTTAGCCCACGGGGGAAATGAGCAGTTCTTC.

V and J are TRBV7-2 and TRBJ2-7, with TRBD1 identical over 9 bases. The CDR3 contains 14 residues. Germline-derived CDR1 and CDR2 are SGHTA and FQGNSA. J lost 4 bases, V lost 1 base, and 2 bases had no gene match. CDR3 sequence: CASSLGQGVYEQYF. The CDR3 nucleotides read TGTGCCAGCAGCTTAGGACAGGGGGTATACGAGCAGTACTTC.

The chain joins TRBV19 to TRBJ2-2, with a possible D match to TRBD2 (5 bases). There are 15 residues in the CDR3. Germline V CDR1 and CDR2: LNHDA, SQIVND (reference sequence). The V and J ends lost 11 bases and 0 bases respectively, with 16 bases between them. The CDR3, as DNA: TGTGCCTCCCGGACGGACTCAGCGAACACCGGGGAGCTGTTTTTT. Translation gives CASRTDSANTGELFF.

The chain combines TRBV28 with TRBJ2-2; 9 positions agree with TRBD2. The CDR3 has 17 amino acids. CDR1 is MDHEN, CDR2 SYDVKM, per germline. V gave up 6 bases and J gave up 5 bases; unmatched junction bases: 13. The CDR3: CASSSSRAGGWTGELFF. CDR3 sequence (DNA): TGTGCCAGCAGCTCCAGTCGAGCGGGGGGTTGGACCGGGGAGCTGTTTTTT.

V gene TRBV19 combines with J gene TRBJ2-7; 9 nucleotides agree with TRBD2. Germline V gives CDR1 LNHDA, CDR2 SQIVND (reference sequence). This CDR3 region has 15 residues. With V trimmed by 5 bases and J by 6 bases, 11 bases remained unmatched. CDR3 nucleotides: TGTGCCAGTAGTGCCCTAGCGGGGAGTGAAGGCGAGCAGTACTTC. This codes for CASSALAGSEGEQYF.

In its sample, this clone was seen once. The chain carries TRBV3-1 (or the pseudogene TRBV3-2) and TRBJ2-5; weak D call: TRBD1 (5 bases). V dropped 0 bases and J dropped 0 bases, with 20 bases sitting between them. Germline V gene data show CDR1 as LGHDT and CDR2 as YNNKEL (reference sequence). The CDR3 spans 19 residues. In DNA form, the CDR3 reads TGTGCCAGCAGCCAAGAAAGGCGGTTACAGGACAAAGACCAAGAGACCCAGTACTTC. Protein: CASSQERRLQDKDQETQYF.

This chain uses TRBV5-5 with TRBJ1-3; possibly TRBD1 for D (6 bases). In germline, CDR1 is SGHKS, CDR2 YYEKEE (reference sequence). The CDR3 sequence is 17 residues long. Deletions cut 0 bases from V and 2 bases from J, with 15 bases between. The CDR3 reads CASSLEVQGRAGNTIYF. Here the CDR3 DNA reads TGTGCCAGCAGCTTGGAAGTACAGGGTAGAGCTGGAAACACCATATATTTT.

This clone came up many times. The V gene is TRBV2, the J gene TRBJ2-5; 10 bases are shared with TRBD2. The CDR3 sequence is 15 residues long. V shed 2 bases, J shed 7 bases, and the junction held 7 bases outside the gene matches. Germline values: CDR1 SNHLY, CDR2 FYNNEI. CDR3 sequence reads: CASSESLAGAGTQYF. DNA of the CDR3: TGTGCCAGCAGTGAAAGTCTAGCGGGGGCAGGGACCCAGTACTTC.

This chain links TRBV12-5 with TRBJ2-7; possible D gene TRBD2, 7 bases. From germline, CDR1 is LGHNT and CDR2 FRNRAP. The ends were cut back, 0 bases at V and 6 bases at J, with 15 bases in the middle. CDR3 length: 15 residues. The CDR3 reads CASGLVLGGAGEQYF. CDR3 sequence (DNA): TGTGCTAGTGGTTTGGTATTAGGGGGGGCTGGCGAGCAGTACTTC.

The chain carries TRBV19 and TRBJ1-4, with D perhaps TRBD1 (5 bases). V was clipped by 4 bases and J by 8 bases, with 14 bases between them. This CDR3 spans 14 amino acids. Germline assignment: CDR1 LNHDA and CDR2 SQIVND (reference sequence). DNA for the CDR3: TGTGCCAGTAGTAAGGACAACGGACGGGAAAAACTGTTTTTT. It translates to CASSKDNGREKLFF.

J is TRBJ1-4 and V is TRBV7-2, with 7 bases fitting TRBD1. V dropped 1 base and J dropped 8; count of bases not matched to a gene: 4. The CDR3 spans 14 residues. CDR1 and CDR2 from the germline V gene are SGHTA and FQGNSA. The CDR3 loop is CASSLGQGAEKLFF. In DNA, the CDR3 is TGTGCCAGCAGCTTAGGACAGGGTGCCGAAAAACTGTTTTTT.

This clone was found once. The rearrangement links TRBV6-5 to TRBJ1-2, with 9 bases matching TRBD1. CDR1 and CDR2 (germline): MNHEY, SVGAGI. The CDR3 sequence is 13 residues long. V was pared by 6 bases and J by 4 bases, with 3 bases of the junction left unmatched. CDR3 bases: TGTGCCAGCAGCTCACAGGGGGCCTATGGCTACACCTTC. Residues: CASSSQGAYGYTF.

This clone was observed a handful of times. The CDR3 DNA sequence: TGTGCCAGCAGCCCGGACAGGAACTATGGCTACACCTTC. Translation gives CASSPDRNYGYTF. The chain couples TRBV12-3 or TRBV12-4 to TRBJ1-2, with 7 bases that match TRBD1. This CDR3 comprises 13 residues. J gave up 2 bases and V 6 bases, and 3 bases lay outside the gene matches.

The chain is built from TRBV5-1 and TRBJ1-4; tentatively, D is TRBD1 (5 bases). Germline CDR1 reads SGHRS; CDR2 reads YFSETQ. The CDR3 covers 15 residues. V was shortened by 0 bases and J by 7 bases, with 13 bases between the two germline ends. This CDR3 reads CASSLEGQVIEKLFF. The CDR3 DNA follows: TGCGCCAGCAGCTTGGAGGGGCAGGTGATTGAAAAACTGTTTTTT.

The V gene is TRBV12-3 or TRBV12-4, the J gene TRBJ1-2; D gene unclear. The length of the CDR3 is 12 residues. Trimming took off 3 bases at V and 7 bases at J, with 9 bases between the two ends. CDR3 in amino acids: CASSFSGGGYTF. The CDR3 nucleotides are TGTGCCAGCAGTTTTTCAGGAGGTGGCTACACCTTC.

The rearrangement joins TRBV5-1 to TRBJ1-5, with D possibly matching TRBD1 (6 bases). Trimming removed 5 bases at V and 0 bases at J, with 12 bases between. The CDR3 contains 15 residues. In germline, CDR1 is SGHRS, CDR2 YFSETQ. The CDR3 nucleotides read TGCGCCAGCAGATCCGGGACAACTAGCAATCAGCCCCAGCATTTT. As protein: CASRSGTTSNQPQHF.